The subject of this entry is one T cell receptor (beta chain). The sample comes from a study of blood T cell repertoires in COVID-19. Study-wide background: The study drew acute and convalescent COVID-19 samples from the United States, Italy and Spain. Sources were T cells, B-cell-depleted T cells, or PBMCs; the material itself was cDNA or gDNA.

Germline V gene lookup returns CDR1 SNHLY and CDR2 FYNNEI. This CDR3 comprises 16 residues. Trimming took 7 bases from V and 0 from J, leaving 16 bases between them. Authors' data handling: Amplification of reference gene primers provided the estimated nucleated cell counts. The method was immunoSEQ multiplex PCR; TCRdb's version includes in-frame clones alone and lacks a portion of them. The V and J calls and clone size come from that table; D and trimming were worked out from the DNA. Altogether under 250,000 clones are present, roughly nine tenths being singletons, with the ten largest covering roughly 6%.

The TCR sequence derives from a man between 60 and 75 years old who had recovered from COVID-19. V gene TRBV2 combines with J gene TRBJ1-5; D might be TRBD1 (5 bases). Input material: peripheral blood. CDR3 loop: CASTRTRGDSNQPQHF. The CDR3 coding sequence is TGTGCCAGCACCCGAACCCGGGGGGATAGCAATCAGCCCCAGCATTTT.